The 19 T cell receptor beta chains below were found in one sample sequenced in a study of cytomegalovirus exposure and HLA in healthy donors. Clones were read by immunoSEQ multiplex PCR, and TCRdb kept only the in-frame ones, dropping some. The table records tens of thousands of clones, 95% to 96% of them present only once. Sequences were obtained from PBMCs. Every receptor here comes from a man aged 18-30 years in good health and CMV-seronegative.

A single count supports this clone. The CDR3 sequence is CASSSARSYEQYF. The CDR3 nucleotides are TGCGCCAGCAGCTCTGCCAGATCCTACGAGCAGTACTTC. The rearrangement uses TRBV5-1 and TRBJ2-7; no definite D call. The germline V gene encodes CDR1 SGHRS and CDR2 YFSETQ. This CDR3 region has 13 residues. Trimming took off 3 bases at V and 1 base at J, with 8 bases between the two ends.

The CDR3 here is CAWSGDSGYEQYF. The CDR3 coding sequence is TGTGCCTGGAGTGGGGATAGCGGGTACGAGCAGTACTTC. This rearrangement joins TRBV30 to TRBJ2-7; 7 bases align to TRBD2. Germline V CDR1 and CDR2: GTSNPN, SVGIG (reference sequence). V lost 1 base to trimming and J lost 4 bases; unmatched junction nucleotides: 4. The CDR3 totals 13 residues.

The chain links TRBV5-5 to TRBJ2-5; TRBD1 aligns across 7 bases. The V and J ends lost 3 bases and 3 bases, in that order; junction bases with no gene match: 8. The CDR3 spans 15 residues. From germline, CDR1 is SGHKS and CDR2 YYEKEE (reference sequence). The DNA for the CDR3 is TGTGCCAGCAGCTGGGGACAGCCACCTAAAGAGACCCAGTACTTC. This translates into CASSWGQPPKETQYF.

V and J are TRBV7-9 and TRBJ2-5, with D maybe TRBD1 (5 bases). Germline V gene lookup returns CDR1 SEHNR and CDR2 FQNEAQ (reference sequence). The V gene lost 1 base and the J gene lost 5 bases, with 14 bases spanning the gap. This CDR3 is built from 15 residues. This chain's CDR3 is CASSLGPQGFETQYF. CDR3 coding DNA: TGTGCCAGCAGCTTAGGCCCCCAGGGTTTTGAGACCCAGTACTTC.

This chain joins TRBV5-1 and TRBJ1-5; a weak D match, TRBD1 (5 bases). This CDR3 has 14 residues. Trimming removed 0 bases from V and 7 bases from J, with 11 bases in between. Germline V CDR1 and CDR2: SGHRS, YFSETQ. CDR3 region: CASSLGDSGQPQHF. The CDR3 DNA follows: TGCGCCAGCAGCTTGGGGGACTCGGGACAGCCCCAGCATTTT.

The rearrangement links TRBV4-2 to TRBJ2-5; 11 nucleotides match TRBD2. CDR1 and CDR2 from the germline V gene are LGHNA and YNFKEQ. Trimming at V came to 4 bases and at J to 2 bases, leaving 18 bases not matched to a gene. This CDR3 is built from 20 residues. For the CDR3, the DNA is TGTGCCAGCAGCCCCTCGCTTAGCGGGAGGGCCGTGAGGGAACAAGAGACCCAGTACTTC. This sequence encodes CASSPSLSGRAVREQETQYF.

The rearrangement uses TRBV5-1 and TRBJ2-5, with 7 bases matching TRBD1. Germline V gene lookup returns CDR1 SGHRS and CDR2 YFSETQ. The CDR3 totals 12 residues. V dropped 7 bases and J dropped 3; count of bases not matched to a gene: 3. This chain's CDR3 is CASRTGKETQYF. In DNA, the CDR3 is TGCGCCAGCCGGACAGGCAAAGAGACCCAGTACTTC.

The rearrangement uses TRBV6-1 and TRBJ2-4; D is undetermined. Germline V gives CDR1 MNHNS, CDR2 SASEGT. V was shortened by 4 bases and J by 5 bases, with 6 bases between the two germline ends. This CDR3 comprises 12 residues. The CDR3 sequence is CASSGTENIQYF. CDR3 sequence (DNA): TGTGCCAGCAGTGGCACAGAAAACATTCAGTACTTC.

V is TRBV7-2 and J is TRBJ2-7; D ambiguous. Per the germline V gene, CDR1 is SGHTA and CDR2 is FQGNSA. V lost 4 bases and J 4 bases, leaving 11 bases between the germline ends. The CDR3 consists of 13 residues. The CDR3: CASSWQSRYEQYF. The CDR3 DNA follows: TGTGCCAGCAGCTGGCAGAGCAGGTACGAGCAGTACTTC.

This chain's CDR3 is CASSLDGRVAGELFF. Here the CDR3 DNA reads TGTGCCAGCAGCTTAGATGGGAGGGTCGCCGGGGAGCTGTTTTTT. The chain couples TRBV7-2 to TRBJ2-2; 7 bases match TRBD2. The ends lost 1 base at V and 6 bases at J; junction bases unmatched: 5. CDR3 length equals 15 residues. Per the germline V gene, CDR1 is SGHTA and CDR2 is FQGNSA.

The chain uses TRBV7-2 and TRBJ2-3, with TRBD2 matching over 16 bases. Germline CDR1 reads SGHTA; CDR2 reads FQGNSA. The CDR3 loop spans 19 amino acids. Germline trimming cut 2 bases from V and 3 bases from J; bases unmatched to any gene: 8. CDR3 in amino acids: CASSLSFPGLAGGTDTQYF. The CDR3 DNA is TGTGCCAGCAGCTTATCTTTTCCGGGACTAGCGGGAGGGACAGATACGCAGTATTTT.

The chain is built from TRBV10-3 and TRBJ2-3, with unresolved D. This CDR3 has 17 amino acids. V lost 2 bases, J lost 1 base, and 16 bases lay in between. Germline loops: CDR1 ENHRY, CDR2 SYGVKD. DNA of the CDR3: TGTGCCATCAGTGAGCCGGCCTTAATAACAGGCACAGATACGCAGTATTTT. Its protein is CAISEPALITGTDTQYF.

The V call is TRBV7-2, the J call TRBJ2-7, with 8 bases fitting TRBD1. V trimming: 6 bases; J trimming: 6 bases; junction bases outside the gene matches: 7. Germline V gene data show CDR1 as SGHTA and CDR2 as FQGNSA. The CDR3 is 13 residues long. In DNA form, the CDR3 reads TGTGCCAGCAGATCGACAGGGGTTGGCGAGCAGTACTTC. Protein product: CASRSTGVGEQYF.

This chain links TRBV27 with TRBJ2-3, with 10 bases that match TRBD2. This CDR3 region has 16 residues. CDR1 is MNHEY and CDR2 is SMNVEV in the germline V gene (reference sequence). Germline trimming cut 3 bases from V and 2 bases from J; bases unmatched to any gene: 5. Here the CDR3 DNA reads TGTGCCAGCAGTTTGATAGCGGGAGGAAACACAGATACGCAGTATTTT. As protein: CASSLIAGGNTDTQYF.

CDR3 DNA sequence: TGTGCCAGCTCACCCGGGACTCTAAACAATGAGCAGTTCTTC. This codes for CASSPGTLNNEQFF. The chain recombines TRBV18 with TRBJ2-1; a weak D match, TRBD2 (6 bases). Germline CDR1 KGHSH, CDR2 LQKENI. Trimming cost V 3 bases and J 5 bases, with 11 bases left between them. CDR3 length: 14 residues.

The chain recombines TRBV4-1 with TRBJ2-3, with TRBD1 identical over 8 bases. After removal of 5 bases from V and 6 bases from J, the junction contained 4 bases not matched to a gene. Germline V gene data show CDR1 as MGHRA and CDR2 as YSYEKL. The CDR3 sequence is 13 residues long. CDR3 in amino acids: CASSDRGPDTQYF. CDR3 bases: TGCGCCAGCAGCGACAGGGGTCCGGATACGCAGTATTTT.

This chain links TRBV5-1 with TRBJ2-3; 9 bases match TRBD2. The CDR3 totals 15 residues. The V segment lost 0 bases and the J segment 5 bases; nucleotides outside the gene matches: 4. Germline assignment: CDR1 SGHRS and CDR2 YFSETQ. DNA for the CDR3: TGCGCCAGCAGCTTGGGCGGGAGGGCCGTAGATACGCAGTATTTT. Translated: CASSLGGRAVDTQYF.

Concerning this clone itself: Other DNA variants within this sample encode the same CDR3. This CDR3 is CASSSLAGVYEQYF. For the CDR3, the DNA is TGTGCCAGCAGCTCGCTAGCGGGAGTCTACGAGCAGTACTTC. The rearrangement joins TRBV7-2 to TRBJ2-7, with 10 bases identical to TRBD2. Germline-derived CDR1 and CDR2 are SGHTA and FQGNSA. The J segment lost 3 bases and the V segment lost 4 bases, leaving 3 bases of the junction unmatched. This CDR3 comprises 14 residues.

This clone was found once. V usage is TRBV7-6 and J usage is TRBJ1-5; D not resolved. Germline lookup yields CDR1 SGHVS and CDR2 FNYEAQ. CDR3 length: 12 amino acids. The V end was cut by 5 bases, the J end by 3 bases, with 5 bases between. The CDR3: CASSLPNQPQHF. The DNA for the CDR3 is TGTGCCAGCAGCCTCCCCAATCAGCCCCAGCATTTT.